A single sample gave rise to the 20 T cell receptor beta chains below, sequenced in a study of identical twins (dated by TCRdb to 2016 to 2017). Library prep was done by 5' RACE. Sequencing used an Illumina HiSeq 2000. The public reads were quality trimmed at Q25 with fastp and then assembled into clones with MiXCR by TCRdb, keeping productive beta chains. All rows with the same CDR3 protein become a single entry with the most common DNA and genes. The sample yields some 500,000 distinct CDR3 sequences; approximately 15% were counted once. The biggest ten clones account for around 0.52% of the sample. The same sample was also studied in work on yellow fever vaccine responses in identical twins.

Material for sequencing was CD4+ T cells sorted from blood. Source of these receptors: a woman younger than 35 in good health.

The sample holds a few counts of this clonotype. The gene calls are TRBV24-1 and TRBJ2-3; D unclear. Germline V gives CDR1 KGHDR, CDR2 SFDVKD. The CDR3 length is 16 residues. The V end was cut by 3 bases, the J end by 2 bases, with 14 bases between. Written as DNA, the CDR3 is TGTGCCACCAGTGATCCCTCGCCAGGAATCACAGATACGCAGTATTTT. Protein sequence: CATSDPSPGITDTQYF.

This clonotype has just a few counts. The chain combines TRBV7-2 with TRBJ2-7; no reliable D call. V was cut by 3 bases and J by 7 bases, with 10 bases left in between. Germline assignment: CDR1 SGHTA and CDR2 FQGNSA. The CDR3 is 12 amino acids. The CDR3 DNA follows: TGTGCCAGCAGCTTCCCGAACGCGGAGCAGTACTTC. Its translation: CASSFPNAEQYF.

The rearrangement links TRBV5-6 to TRBJ2-5, with D perhaps matching TRBD1 (6 bases). CDR3 length equals 15 residues. Germline CDR1 SGHDT, CDR2 YYEEEE. Trimming took 4 bases from V and 1 from J, leaving 14 bases between them. The CDR3 DNA is TGTGCCAGCAGCGGGACATACAAGGGCCAAGAGACCCAGTACTTC. This codes for CASSGTYKGQETQYF.

The CDR3 DNA reads TGTGCCAGCAGCCTGGGGTCCGGGGGACTCACAGATACGCAGTATTTT. Residues: CASSLGSGGLTDTQYF. V is TRBV7-9 and J is TRBJ2-3, with D perhaps matching TRBD2 (6 bases). This CDR3 is 16 amino acids long. Germline V gene sequence: CDR1 SEHNR, CDR2 FQNEAQ (reference sequence). With 5 bases removed from V and 2 bases from J, the gap between germline ends came to 17 bases. The full variable domain, completed using reference TRBV7-9 and TRBJ2-3, is DTGVSQNPRHKITKRGQNVTFRCDPISEHNRLYWYRQTLGQGPEFLTYFQNEAQLEKSRLLSDRFSAERPKGSFSTLEIQRTEQGDSAMYLCASSLGSGGLTDTQYFGPGTRLTVL.

This clonotype was found a few times. CDR3 in DNA: TGCAGTGCTCTACCCTCTAAAACGGGACTCCCAAGAATTAGGACCGGGGAGCTGTTTTTT. Protein product: CSALPSKTGLPRIRTGELFF. The V call is TRBV20-1, the J call TRBJ2-2; D possibly corresponds to TRBD2 (6 bases). Between the trimmed V and J ends, which lost 5 bases and 5 bases, there was a span of 33 bases. The CDR3 runs to 20 residues. Germline V gene lookup returns CDR1 DFQATT and CDR2 SNEGSKA (reference sequence).

Points on this clonotype: One end of the junction varies from germline; a read error may be responsible. CDR3 coding DNA: TGTGCTAGCAGCCCACCGGGACAGGGTTCCCTCAATGAGCAGTTCTTC. This gives the protein CASSPPGQGSLNEQFF. The chain uses TRBV7-7 and TRBJ2-1; 9 positions match TRBD1. The CDR3 loop spans 16 amino acids. Germline CDR1 is SSHAT and CDR2 is FNYEAQ (reference sequence). Complete variable domain (other parts from reference TRBV7-7 and TRBJ2-1): GAGVSQSPRYKVTKRGQDVTLRCDPISSHATLYWYQQALGQGPEFLTYFNYEAQPDKSGLPSDRFSAERPEGSISTLTIQRTEQRDSAMYRCASSPPGQGSLNEQFFGPGTRLTVL.

The chain carries TRBV9 and TRBJ2-1, with 12 positions matching TRBD1. This CDR3 spans 14 amino acids. CDR1 SGDLS and CDR2 YYNGEE come from the germline V gene. V dropped 4 bases and J dropped 8; count of bases not matched to a gene: 4. The CDR3 is CASSRGQGAYEQFF. For the CDR3, the DNA is TGTGCCAGCAGCCGGGGACAGGGGGCTTATGAGCAGTTCTTC.

The rearrangement uses TRBV20-1 and TRBJ1-4, with a tentative D call TRBD1 (5 bases). This CDR3 is built from 15 residues. V was clipped by 6 bases and J by 0 bases, with 14 bases between them. The germline CDR1 and CDR2 sequences are DFQATT and SNEGSKA (reference sequence). CDR3 sequence reads: CSAATVKTTNEKLFF. CDR3 nucleotide sequence: TGCAGTGCGGCGACAGTGAAGACAACTAATGAAAAACTGTTTTTT.

This clonotype has a handful of counts. The chain couples TRBV12-3 or TRBV12-4 to TRBJ2-7; no clear D gene. This CDR3 contains 15 residues. The germline V and J ends were trimmed by 1 base and 3 bases, with 13 bases remaining between them. CDR3 sequence reads: CASSLVAQVFYEQYF. CDR3 nucleotide sequence: TGTGCCAGCAGTTTAGTGGCTCAGGTGTTCTACGAGCAGTACTTC.

V gene TRBV24-1 combines with J gene TRBJ2-1, with 8 bases fitting TRBD2. Germline values: CDR1 KGHDR, CDR2 SFDVKD. The CDR3 runs to 14 residues. The V gene end was trimmed by 4 bases and the J gene end by 9 bases; junction bases not matched to a gene: 7. Here the CDR3 reads CATSDRGRSGEQFF. CDR3 DNA sequence: TGTGCCACCAGTGACCGCGGGAGGTCGGGTGAGCAGTTCTTC.

This clonotype turned up a few times. The chain recombines TRBV5-5 with TRBJ2-2; 9 bases agree with TRBD2. V lost 4 bases, J lost 5 bases, and 12 bases stayed unmatched. This CDR3 has 17 amino acids. Germline CDR1 and CDR2: SGHKS and YYEKEE (reference sequence). This CDR3 reads CASSPHGGLAWTGELFF. Here the CDR3 DNA reads TGTGCCAGCAGCCCCCATGGGGGACTAGCATGGACCGGGGAGCTGTTTTTT.

The table lists this clonotype with many counts. The V and J genes are TRBV9 and TRBJ1-6, with a weak D call TRBD1 (5 bases). This CDR3 has 13 residues. The germline V gene encodes CDR1 SGDLS and CDR2 YYNGEE. V lost 3 bases and J 9 bases, leaving 10 bases between the germline ends. CDR3 amino acids: CASSAGMSSPLHF. The CDR3 DNA reads TGTGCCAGCAGCGCAGGGATGAGTTCACCCCTCCACTTT.

The chain is built from TRBV4-3 and TRBJ2-5, with D possibly being TRBD1 (6 bases). Trimming left V 1 base short and J 5 bases short, with 11 bases between. This CDR3 is built from 14 residues. Germline lookup yields CDR1 LGHNA and CDR2 YSLEER. The CDR3 is CASSQAWGPETQYF. The CDR3 DNA follows: TGCGCCAGCAGCCAAGCCTGGGGGCCGGAGACCCAGTACTTC.

This clonotype was observed at least ten times. The chain's CDR3 is CASSQSDEQYF. CDR3 bases: TGTGCCAGCAGCCAATCGGACGAGCAGTACTTC. The genes are TRBV3-1 and TRBJ2-7; D gene unclear. This CDR3 is 11 amino acids long. The germline V gene has CDR1 LGHDT and CDR2 YNNKEL (reference sequence). Trimming took 2 bases from V and 5 from J, leaving 4 bases between them.

The chain carries TRBV14 and TRBJ1-2; 7 nucleotides line up with TRBD1. Trimming cost V 4 bases and J 5 bases; bases outside gene matches: 7. The CDR3 consists of 14 residues. From germline, CDR1 is SGHDN and CDR2 FVKESK. The CDR3: CASSPRDSLYGYTF. Written as DNA, the CDR3 is TGTGCCAGCAGCCCACGGGACAGCCTGTATGGCTACACCTTC.

This clonotype was observed at least ten times. This sequence joins TRBV20-1 and TRBJ2-1; tentatively, D is TRBD1 (6 bases). The V gene's germline CDR1 is DFQATT and CDR2 SNEGSKA (reference sequence). V lost 6 bases, J lost 9 bases, and 12 bases lay in between. The CDR3 loop spans 11 amino acids. The DNA for the CDR3 is TGCAGTGCGGACAGATCCGGTGAGCAGTTCTTC. This encodes CSADRSGEQFF.

In its sample, this clonotype was seen a few times. The V call is TRBV5-5, the J call TRBJ2-1; TRBD2 agrees at 7 bases. Per germline, CDR1 SGHKS and CDR2 YYEKEE (reference sequence). The CDR3 length is 15 residues. J lost 6 bases, V lost 3 bases, and 9 bases had no gene match. CDR3 coding DNA: TGTGCCAGCAGCTCCATGGCCGGGGGGTCCAATGAGCAGTTCTTC. Its translation is CASSSMAGGSNEQFF.

V is TRBV28 and J is TRBJ1-5, with 10 nucleotides matching TRBD1. Germline trimming cut 6 bases from V and 6 bases from J; bases unmatched to any gene: 5. This CDR3 region has 14 residues. The germline V gene encodes CDR1 MDHEN and CDR2 SYDVKM. CDR3 amino acids: CASRGQGIVQPQHF. CDR3 DNA: TGTGCCAGCAGGGGACAGGGGATAGTTCAGCCCCAGCATTTT.

The chain joins TRBV10-3 to TRBJ2-5; TRBD2 might be the D (5 bases). Trimming took off 5 bases at V and 4 bases at J, with 17 bases between the two ends. The CDR3 totals 15 residues. Germline CDR1 and CDR2: ENHRY and SYGVKD. The CDR3: CAISPGLPAGETQYF. As DNA, the CDR3 is TGTGCCATCAGTCCTGGACTGCCTGCGGGAGAGACCCAGTACTTC.

Only a few counts were recorded for this clonotype. V usage is TRBV25-1 and J usage is TRBJ2-5, with 7 bases identical to TRBD2. CDR1 and CDR2 (germline): MGHDK, SYGVNS. V shed 1 base, J shed 2 bases, and the junction held 7 bases outside the gene matches. The CDR3 has 16 residues. The CDR3 DNA follows: TGTGCCAGCAGTGAATGGGGAGGGGTAGGGCAAGAGACCCAGTACTTC. This encodes CASSEWGGVGQETQYF.